This T cell receptor (beta chain) derives from a study of cytomegalovirus exposure and HLA in healthy donors. Regarding the study as a whole: TCR beta V- and J-gene trimming was later associated with a missense DCLRE1C variant.

This clone was observed a few times. What it recognizes is unknown. The PCR had 60 Vbeta and 13 Jbeta primers. The protocol was immunoSEQ multiplex PCR, while the TCRdb copy is restricted to in-frame clones and leaves out a portion. The data show 150,000 or so clones, 70% to 80% seen once. The V gene lost 1 base and the J gene lost 6 bases, with 7 bases spanning the gap. Germline-derived CDR1 and CDR2 are DFQATT and SNEGSKA (reference sequence). CDR3 size: 11 residues. The sequence derives from a man aged 30 to 39 in good health and CMV-seronegative. The specimen sequenced was PBMCs. The chain links TRBV20-1 to TRBJ2-7; D not resolved. The CDR3 nucleotides are TGCAGTGCTAGAGGGTCGGGCGAGCAGTACTTC. The encoded protein is CSARGSGEQYF.